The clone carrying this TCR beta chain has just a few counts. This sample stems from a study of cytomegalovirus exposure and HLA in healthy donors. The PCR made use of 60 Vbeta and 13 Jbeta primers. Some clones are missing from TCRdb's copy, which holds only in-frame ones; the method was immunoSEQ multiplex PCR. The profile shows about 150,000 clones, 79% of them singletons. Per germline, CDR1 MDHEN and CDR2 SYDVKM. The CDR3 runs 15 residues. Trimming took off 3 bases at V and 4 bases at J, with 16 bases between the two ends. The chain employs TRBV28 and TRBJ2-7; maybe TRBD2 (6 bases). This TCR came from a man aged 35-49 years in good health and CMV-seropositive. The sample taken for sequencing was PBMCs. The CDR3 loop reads CASSFTRDGAYEQYF. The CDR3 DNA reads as TGTGCCAGCAGTTTCACGCGGGACGGGGCTTACGAGCAGTACTTC.